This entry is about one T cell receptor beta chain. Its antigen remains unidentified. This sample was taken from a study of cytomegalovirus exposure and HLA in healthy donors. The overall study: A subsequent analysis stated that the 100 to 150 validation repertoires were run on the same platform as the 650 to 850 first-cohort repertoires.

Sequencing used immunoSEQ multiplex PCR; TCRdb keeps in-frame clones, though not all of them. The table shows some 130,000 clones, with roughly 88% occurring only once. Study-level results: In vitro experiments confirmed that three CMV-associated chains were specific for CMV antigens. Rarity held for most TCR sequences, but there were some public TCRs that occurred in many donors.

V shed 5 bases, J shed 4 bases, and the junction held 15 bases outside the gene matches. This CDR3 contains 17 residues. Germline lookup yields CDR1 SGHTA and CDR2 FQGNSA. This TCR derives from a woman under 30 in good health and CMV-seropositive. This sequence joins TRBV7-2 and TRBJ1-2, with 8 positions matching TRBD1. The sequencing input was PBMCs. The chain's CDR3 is CASSPEGGQGSFYGYTF. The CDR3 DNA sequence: TGTGCCAGCAGCCCAGAGGGAGGACAGGGTTCCTTCTATGGCTACACCTTC.